Sequencing of this T cell receptor (beta chain) was carried out in a study of cytomegalovirus exposure and HLA in healthy donors. Study findings and constraints: An apparent linkage of common viral pathogens to several of the most significant clusters emerged in a later analysis. The number of N-insertions in an Asian-associated ancestry cluster was reportedly below the 666-donor mean in a later analysis. Specificity of three CMV-associated chains for CMV antigens was verified in vitro. With later analysis, a missense DCLRE1C variant became linked to TCR beta V- and J-gene trimming.

As for this clone: The antigen is not known.

Amplification used 60 Vbeta primers and 13 Jbeta primers. Clones were read by immunoSEQ multiplex PCR, and TCRdb kept only the in-frame ones, dropping some. The sample lists around 110,000 clones, 76% seen once, with roughly 2.3% in the top ten. Germline values: CDR1 SGHAT, CDR2 FQNNGV. CDR3 length: 13 residues. V dropped 1 base and J dropped 11; count of bases not matched to a gene: 5. The chain uses TRBV11-2 and TRBJ1-5; 7 bases line up with TRBD1. This TCR was sampled from a man aged 18 to 30 in good health and CMV-seronegative. Sequencing used PBMCs. CDR3 coding DNA: TGTGCCAGCAGCTTAGTCCGACAGGGAGCCCAGCATTTT. Amino acids: CASSLVRQGAQHF.